Shown below are 14 T cell receptor beta chains from a single sample sequenced in a study of regulatory T cells in long-lasting Graves disease. Assembly of TCR beta libraries relied on iRepertoire HTBI primers together with Arm-PCR of CDR3 regions. TCRdb re-called the multiplex PCR reads with MiXCR, one entry per CDR3 protein. This sample has about 520,000 distinct CDR3 sequences, with more than 10% found just once. The time point is: newly diagnosed GD, antithyroid drugs for less than 3 months. The TCR library used RNA extracted from PBMCs. These data were also reused for a study on T cells in Graves' hyperthyroidism and ophthalmopathy.

Here the sequenced sample was peripheral blood mononuclear cells (PBMCs), taken at new diagnosis, from a patient treated with antithyroid drugs. These receptors were collected from a woman in her 30s with Graves disease.

This clonotype was recorded at least ten times. The chain is built from TRBV28 and TRBJ2-7; D perhaps matches TRBD1 (5 bases). The CDR3 contains 14 residues. V was trimmed by 6 bases and J by 1 base, leaving 13 bases between them. The germline gives CDR1 MDHEN, CDR2 SYDVKM. The CDR3 region is CASSPGSTSYEQYF. As DNA, the CDR3 is TGTGCCAGCAGCCCAGGGTCTACTTCCTACGAGCAGTACTTC.

The rearrangement joins TRBV4-1 to TRBJ1-4, with 7 positions matching TRBD1. This CDR3 is built from 15 residues. Per the germline V gene, CDR1 is MGHRA and CDR2 is YSYEKL. The trim removed 4 bases at V and 8 bases at J, leaving 10 bases unmatched. CDR3 residues: CASSRTQGGGEKLFF. The CDR3, as DNA: TGCGCCAGCAGCCGAACCCAGGGGGGCGGCGAAAAACTGTTTTTT.

This clonotype came up many times. This chain joins TRBV11-2 and TRBJ1-2; D is unresolved. V lost 6 bases, J lost 8 bases, and 25 bases lay in between. Per germline, CDR1 SGHAT and CDR2 FQNNGV. The CDR3 runs 16 residues. The CDR3 spells CASSSNSGEVGGGYTF. The CDR3, as DNA: TGTGCCAGCAGTTCCAACTCCGGTGAAGTAGGTGGGGGCTACACCTTC.

With regard to this clonotype: One base away lies a much larger clone, so this may be a sequencing read error. This rearrangement joins TRBV20-1 to TRBJ2-1; D perhaps matches TRBD2 (6 bases). The germline gives CDR1 DFQATT, CDR2 SNEGSKA (reference sequence). CDR3 length: 15 amino acids. The CDR3 nucleotides read TGCAGTGCTGGGGGGAGCGGCCGAGGGAACAATGAGGAGTTCTTC. Translation: CSAGGSGRGNNEEFF.

Only a few counts were recorded for this clonotype. This chain links TRBV19 with TRBJ1-5; D not resolved. V lost 7 bases and J lost 4, with 17 bases in between. The CDR3 length is 15 residues. Germline CDR1 and CDR2: LNHDA and SQIVND (reference sequence). Here the CDR3 reads CASTTDRNTNQPQHF. CDR3 coding DNA: TGTGCCAGTACAACCGATCGAAACACTAATCAGCCCCAGCATTTT.

This clonotype was found many times. The V and J genes are TRBV12-3 or TRBV12-4 and TRBJ1-1; TRBD1 agrees at 9 bases. There are 18 residues in the CDR3. V shed 3 bases and J 0 bases; nucleotides not matched to a gene: 11. The CDR3 DNA is TGTGCCAGCAGTTTTCTTCTGGACAGGGGCGTTTTGAACACTGAAGCTTTCTTT. Translating it yields CASSFLLDRGVLNTEAFF.

There are many counts of this clonotype. The chain carries TRBV7-2 and TRBJ2-7, with a possible D match to TRBD1 (5 bases). Trimming took off 6 bases at V and 2 bases at J, with 11 bases between the two ends. This CDR3 contains 13 residues. Germline assignment: CDR1 SGHTA and CDR2 FQGNSA. The CDR3: CASSKQVAYEQYF. The CDR3 region has the DNA TGTGCCAGCAGTAAACAGGTGGCCTACGAGCAGTACTTC. The full variable domain, with the rest looked up from reference TRBV7-2 and TRBJ2-7, is GAGVSQSPSNKVTEKGKDVELRCDPISGHTALYWYRQSLGQGLEFLIYFQGNSAPDKSGLPSDRFSAERTGGSVSTLTIQRTQQEDSAVYLCASSKQVAYEQYFGPGTRLTVT.

In its sample, this clonotype was seen many times. The rearrangement links TRBV12-3 or TRBV12-4 to TRBJ1-1, with 11 nucleotides matching TRBD1. The CDR3 is 14 amino acids. The V and J ends lost 5 bases and 7 bases, in that order; junction bases with no gene match: 6. This CDR3 is CASSTWTGGVEAFF. Here the CDR3 DNA reads TGTGCCAGCAGTACCTGGACAGGGGGCGTTGAAGCTTTCTTT.

This clonotype was detected only a few times. The chain has TRBV7-9 and TRBJ1-1, with D unresolved. This CDR3 comprises 12 residues. Germline-derived CDR1 and CDR2 are SEHNR and FQNEAQ (reference sequence). The V end lost 5 bases, the J end lost 5 bases, and 9 bases lay between the germline ends. The CDR3 spells CASSIYRTEAFF. In DNA, the CDR3 is TGTGCCAGCAGCATTTATCGAACTGAAGCTTTCTTT.

This clonotype was counted only a few times. The chain combines TRBV10-1 with TRBJ2-2, with a tentative D call TRBD1 (6 bases). Germline V lookup: CDR1 WNHNN, CDR2 SYGVQD (reference sequence). V was cut by 5 bases and J by 4 bases, with 11 bases left in between. The CDR3 runs 14 residues. DNA for the CDR3: TGCGCCAGCAGTACAGGGATTGGCACCGGGGAGCTGTTTTTT. It translates to CASSTGIGTGELFF.

The chain has TRBV29-1 and TRBJ2-7; D may be TRBD1 or TRBD2 (5 bases each). Germline V gene sequence: CDR1 SQVTM, CDR2 ANQGSEA. This CDR3 has 12 residues. Trimming removed 8 bases from V and 1 base from J, with 12 bases in between. The CDR3 reads CSYRDGSYEQYF. The CDR3 coding sequence is TGCAGCTACCGGGACGGGTCCTACGAGCAGTACTTC.

The sample holds many counts of this clonotype. The chain links TRBV24-1 to TRBJ2-1; D is possibly TRBD2 (5 bases). V lost 12 bases, J lost 0 bases, and 11 bases lay in between. CDR3 length: 13 amino acids. Per the germline V gene, CDR1 is KGHDR and CDR2 is SFDVKD. The CDR3 protein is CASARDSYNEQFF. In DNA form, the CDR3 reads TGTGCCTCTGCACGGGACTCCTACAATGAGCAGTTCTTC.

This clonotype was detected ten times or more. The chain combines TRBV30 with TRBJ1-1; D remains unclear. The CDR3 is made up of 14 amino acids. Trimming pared 0 bases from V and 0 bases from J, leaving 8 bases between. Germline CDR1 GTSNPN, CDR2 SVGIG (reference sequence). The CDR3 DNA sequence: TGTGCCTGGAGTGTTTTGGACTTGAACACTGAAGCTTTCTTT. Protein: CAWSVLDLNTEAFF.

This clonotype was detected many times. The V and J genes are TRBV20-1 and TRBJ2-2, with 9 bases that match TRBD2. Trimming took 4 bases from V and 5 from J; bases not matched to a gene: 8. This CDR3 has 15 residues. Germline V lookup: CDR1 DFQATT, CDR2 SNEGSKA (reference sequence). The CDR3: CSATAGGVGTGELFF. In nucleotides, the CDR3 is TGCAGTGCTACGGCGGGAGGGGTGGGAACCGGGGAGCTGTTTTTT.